Sequencing of this T cell receptor beta chain was carried out in a study of CD8+ T cells in alopecia areata. Study-wide results and caveats: The study also sequences resident alphabeta T cells of normal skin in scalp samples. Scalp clonality, together with expanded CD8+ clones among the top 100, fell significantly with tofacitinib.

Treatment given: oral pan-JAK inhibitor, 5-10 mg twice daily. A word on this clone: The antigen is undetermined.

V lost 8 bases and J lost 3, with 10 bases in between. Looked up from germline, CDR1 is LNHDA and CDR2 is SQIVND (reference sequence). The CDR3 totals 12 residues. Extraction of RNA preceded its reverse transcription into cDNA, which served as the sequencing template. Libraries were prepared by immunoSEQ multiplex PCR; TCRdb keeps only in-frame clonotypes and omits some of them. The sample gives about 200,000 clones, approximately 67% of which show up once; about 1.3% is in the top ten. The chain is built from TRBV19 and TRBJ1-2; D is unresolved. Sequencing used CD4+ T cells sorted from blood, obtained around week 49, from a patient treated with tofacitinib. The sequence derives from a human donor with alopecia areata. Here the CDR3 reads CASVNFDYGYTF. The DNA for the CDR3 is TGTGCCAGTGTTAACTTCGACTATGGCTACACCTTC.